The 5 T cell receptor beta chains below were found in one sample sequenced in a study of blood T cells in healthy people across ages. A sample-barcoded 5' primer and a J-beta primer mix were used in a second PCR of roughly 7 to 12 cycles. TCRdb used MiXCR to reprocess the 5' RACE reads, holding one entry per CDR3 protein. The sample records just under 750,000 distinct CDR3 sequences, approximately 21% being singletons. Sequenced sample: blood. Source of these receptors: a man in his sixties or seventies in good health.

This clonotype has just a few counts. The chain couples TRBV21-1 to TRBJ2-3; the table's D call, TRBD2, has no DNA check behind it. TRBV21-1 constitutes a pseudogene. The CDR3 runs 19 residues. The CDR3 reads CASSKLAAPPLTYTDTQYF. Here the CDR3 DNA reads TGTGCCAGCAGCAAACTAGCGGCCCCTCCCCTAACATACACAGATACGCAGTATTTT.

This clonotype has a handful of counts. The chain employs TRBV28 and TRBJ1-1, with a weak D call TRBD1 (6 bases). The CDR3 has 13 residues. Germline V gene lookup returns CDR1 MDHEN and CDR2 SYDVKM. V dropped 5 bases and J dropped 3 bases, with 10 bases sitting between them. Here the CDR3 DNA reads TGTGCCAGCAGTCCAGGGGTGTACACTGAAGCTTTCTTT. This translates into CASSPGVYTEAFF.

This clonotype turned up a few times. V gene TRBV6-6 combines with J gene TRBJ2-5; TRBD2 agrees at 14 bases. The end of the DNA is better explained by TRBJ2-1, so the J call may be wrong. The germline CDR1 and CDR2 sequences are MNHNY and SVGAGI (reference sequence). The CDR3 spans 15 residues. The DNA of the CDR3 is TGTGCCAGCAGGACTAGCGGGGGGGTTTCCCATGAGCAGTTCTTC. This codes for CASRTSGGVSHEQFF.

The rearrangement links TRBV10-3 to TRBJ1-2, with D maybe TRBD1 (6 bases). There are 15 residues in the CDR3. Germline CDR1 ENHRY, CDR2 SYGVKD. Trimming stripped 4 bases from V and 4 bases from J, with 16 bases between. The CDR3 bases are TGTGCCATCAGTGCTCGGGACACCGATTTCTATGGCTACACCTTC. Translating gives CAISARDTDFYGYTF.

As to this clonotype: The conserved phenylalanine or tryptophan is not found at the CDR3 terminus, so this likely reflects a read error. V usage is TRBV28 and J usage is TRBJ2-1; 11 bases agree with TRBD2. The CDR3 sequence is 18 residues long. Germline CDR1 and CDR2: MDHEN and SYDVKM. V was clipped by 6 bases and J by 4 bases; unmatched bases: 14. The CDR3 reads CASSRRGSGGALYNEQFS. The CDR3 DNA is TGTGCCAGCAGCCGCAGGGGTAGCGGGGGGGCTCTTTACAATGAGCAGTTCTCC.